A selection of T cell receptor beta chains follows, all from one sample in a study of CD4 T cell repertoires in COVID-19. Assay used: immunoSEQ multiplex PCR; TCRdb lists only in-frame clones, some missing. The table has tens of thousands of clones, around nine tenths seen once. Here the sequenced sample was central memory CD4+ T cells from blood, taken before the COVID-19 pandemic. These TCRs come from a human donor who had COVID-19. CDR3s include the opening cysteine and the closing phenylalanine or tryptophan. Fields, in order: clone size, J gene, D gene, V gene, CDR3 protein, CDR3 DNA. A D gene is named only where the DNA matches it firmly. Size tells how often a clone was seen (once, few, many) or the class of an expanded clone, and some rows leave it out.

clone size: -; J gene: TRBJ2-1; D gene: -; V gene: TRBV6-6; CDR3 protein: CASSQYEQFF; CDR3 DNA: TGTGCCAGCAGTCAGTATGAGCAGTTCTTC
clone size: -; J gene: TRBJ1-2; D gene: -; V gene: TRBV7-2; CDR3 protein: CASSLAGSGGYTF; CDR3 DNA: TGTGCCAGCAGCCTCGCAGGGTCCGGGGGCTACACCTTC
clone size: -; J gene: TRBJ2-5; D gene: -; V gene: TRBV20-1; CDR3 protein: CSARQQETQYF; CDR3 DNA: TGCAGTGCTAGACAACAGGAGACCCAGTACTTC
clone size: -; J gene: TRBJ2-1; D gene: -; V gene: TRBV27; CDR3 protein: CASRPIDRENEQFF; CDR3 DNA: TGTGCCAGCAGGCCAATCGATAGGGAGAATGAGCAGTTCTTC
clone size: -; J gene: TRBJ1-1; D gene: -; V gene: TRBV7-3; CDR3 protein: CASSLSAGPAEAFF; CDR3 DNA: TGTGCCAGCAGCTTAAGTGCAGGCCCGGCGGAAGCTTTCTTT
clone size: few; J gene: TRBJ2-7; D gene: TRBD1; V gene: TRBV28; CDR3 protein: CASSPAGQGVSSYEQYF; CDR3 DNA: TGTGCCAGCAGCCCGGCAGGACAGGGGGTCAGCTCCTACGAGCAGTACTTC
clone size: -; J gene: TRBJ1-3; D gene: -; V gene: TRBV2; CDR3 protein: CASSEATHSGNTIYF; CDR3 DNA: TGTGCCAGCAGTGAAGCGACACACTCTGGAAACACCATATATTTT
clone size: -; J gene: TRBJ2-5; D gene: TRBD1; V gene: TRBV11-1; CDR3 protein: CASSHGANRGETQYF; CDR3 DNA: TGTGCCAGCAGCCACGGGGCTAACAGGGGCGAGACCCAGTACTTC
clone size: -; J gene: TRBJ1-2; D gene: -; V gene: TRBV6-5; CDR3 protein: CASSYRTWGRLGYTF; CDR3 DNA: TGTGCCAGCAGTTACCGAACGTGGGGGAGGTTGGGCTACACCTTC
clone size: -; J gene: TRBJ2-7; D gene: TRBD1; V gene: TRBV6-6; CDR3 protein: CASTDPGTVFYEQYF; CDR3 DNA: TGTGCCAGCACCGACCCCGGGACAGTTTTCTACGAGCAGTACTTC
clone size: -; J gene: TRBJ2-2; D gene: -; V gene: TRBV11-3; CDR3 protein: CASSLDDTGELFF; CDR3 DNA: TGTGCCAGCAGCTTAGACGACACCGGGGAGCTGTTTTTT
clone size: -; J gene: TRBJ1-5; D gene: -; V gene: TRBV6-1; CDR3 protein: CASSEQRVRNQPQHF; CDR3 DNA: TGTGCCAGCAGTGAACAGAGGGTGAGGAATCAGCCCCAGCATTTT
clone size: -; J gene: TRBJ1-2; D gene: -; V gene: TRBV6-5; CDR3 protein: CASSRGGGSRGYTF; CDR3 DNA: TGTGCCAGCAGCCGTGGGGGGGGATCGAGGGGCTACACCTTC
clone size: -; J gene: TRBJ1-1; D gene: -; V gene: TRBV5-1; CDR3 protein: CASSYGLASVNTEAFF; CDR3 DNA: TGCGCCAGCAGCTACGGACTGGCTTCGGTGAACACTGAAGCTTTCTTT
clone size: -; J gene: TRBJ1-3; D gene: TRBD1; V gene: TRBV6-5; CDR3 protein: CASSRGGGTGNTIYF; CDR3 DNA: TGTGCCAGCAGCAGAGGGGGCGGAACTGGAAACACCATATATTTT
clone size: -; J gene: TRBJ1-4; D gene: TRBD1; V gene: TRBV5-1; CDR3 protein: CASSRNRGEEKLFF; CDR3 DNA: TGCGCCAGCAGCCGAAACAGGGGGGAGGAAAAACTGTTTTTT
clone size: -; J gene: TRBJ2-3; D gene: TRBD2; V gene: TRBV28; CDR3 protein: CASSSIAGGNTDTQYF; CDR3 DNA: TGTGCCAGCAGTTCCATAGCGGGAGGGAACACAGATACGCAGTATTTT
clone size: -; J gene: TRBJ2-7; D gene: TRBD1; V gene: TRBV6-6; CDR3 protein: CASSPGGAGEQYF; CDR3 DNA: TGTGCCAGCAGTCCAGGGGGCGCAGGGGAGCAGTACTTC
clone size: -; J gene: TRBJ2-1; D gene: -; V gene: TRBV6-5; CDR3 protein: CASSYNPGLDEQFF; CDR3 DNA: TGTGCCAGCAGTTACAATCCAGGGCTCGATGAGCAGTTCTTC
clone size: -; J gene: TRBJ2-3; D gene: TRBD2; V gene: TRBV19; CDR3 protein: CATAQGLAGGQGDTQYF; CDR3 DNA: TGTGCCACAGCGCAGGGACTAGCGGGGGGGCAGGGAGATACGCAGTATTTT
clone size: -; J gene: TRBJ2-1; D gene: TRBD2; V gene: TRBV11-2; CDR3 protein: CASSLDGTNYNEQFF; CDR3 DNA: TGTGCCAGCAGCTTGGACGGGACTAACTACAATGAGCAGTTCTTC
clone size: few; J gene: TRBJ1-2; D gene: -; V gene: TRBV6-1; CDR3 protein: CASSEYGRTF; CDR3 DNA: TGTGCCAGCAGTGAATATGGCCGTACCTTC
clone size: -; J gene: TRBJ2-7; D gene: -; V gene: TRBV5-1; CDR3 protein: CASSLQGSSYEQYF; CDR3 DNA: TGCGCCAGCAGCTTACAGGGAAGCTCCTACGAGCAGTACTTC
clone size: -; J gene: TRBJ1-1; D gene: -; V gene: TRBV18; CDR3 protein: CASSPRPGGVNTEAFF; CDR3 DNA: TGTGCCAGCTCACCCCGCCCGGGGGGGGTGAACACTGAAGCTTTCTTT
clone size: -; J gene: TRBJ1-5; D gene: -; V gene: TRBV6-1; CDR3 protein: CASSPSGTDQPQHF; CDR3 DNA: TGTGCCAGCAGCCCTAGCGGGACGGATCAGCCCCAGCATTTT
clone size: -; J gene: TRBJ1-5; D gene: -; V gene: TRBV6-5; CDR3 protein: CASSYSRLGNQPQHF; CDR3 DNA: TGTGCCAGCAGTTACTCCCGGTTAGGCAATCAGCCCCAGCATTTT
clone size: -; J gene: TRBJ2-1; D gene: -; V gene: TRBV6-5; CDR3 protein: CASSLGDGKYNEQFF; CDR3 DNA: TGTGCCAGCAGTTTAGGAGACGGGAAATACAATGAGCAGTTCTTC
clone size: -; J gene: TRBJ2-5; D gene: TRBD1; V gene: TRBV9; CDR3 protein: CASSLGTGGPETQYF; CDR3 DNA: TGTGCCAGCAGCCTCGGGACAGGAGGACCCGAGACCCAGTACTTC
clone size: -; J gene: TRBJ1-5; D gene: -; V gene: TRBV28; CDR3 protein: CASSKRGSPNQPQHF; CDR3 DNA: TGTGCCAGCAGTAAGCGGGGTTCCCCAAATCAGCCCCAGCATTTT
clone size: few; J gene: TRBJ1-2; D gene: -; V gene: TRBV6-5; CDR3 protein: CASSYSTGNGYTF; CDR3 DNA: TGTGCCAGCAGTTACTCGACGGGGAACGGCTACACCTTC
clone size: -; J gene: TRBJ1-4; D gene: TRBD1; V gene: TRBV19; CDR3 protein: CASSDRVINEKLFF; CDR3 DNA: TGTGCCAGTAGCGACAGGGTTATTAATGAAAAACTGTTTTTT